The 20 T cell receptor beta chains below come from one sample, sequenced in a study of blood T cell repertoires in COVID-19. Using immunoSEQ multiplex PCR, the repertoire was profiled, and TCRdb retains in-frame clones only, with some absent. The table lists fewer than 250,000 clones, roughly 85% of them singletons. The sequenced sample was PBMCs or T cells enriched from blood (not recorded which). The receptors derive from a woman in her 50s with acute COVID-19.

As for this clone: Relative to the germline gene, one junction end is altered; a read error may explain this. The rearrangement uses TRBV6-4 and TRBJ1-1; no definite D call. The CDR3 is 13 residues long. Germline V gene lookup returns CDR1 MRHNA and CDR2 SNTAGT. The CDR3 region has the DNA TGTGCCAGCAGTACTAGCCAGAACGCTGAAGCTTTCTTT. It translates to CASSTSQNAEAFF.

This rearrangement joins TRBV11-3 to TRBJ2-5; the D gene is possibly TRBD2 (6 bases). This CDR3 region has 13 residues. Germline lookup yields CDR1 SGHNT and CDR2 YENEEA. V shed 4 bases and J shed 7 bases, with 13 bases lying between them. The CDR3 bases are TGTGCCAGCAGCTCGGGGGTTCTTGGGACCCAGTACTTC. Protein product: CASSSGVLGTQYF. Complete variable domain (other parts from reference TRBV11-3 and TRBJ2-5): EAGVVQSPRYKIIEKKQPVAFWCNPISGHNTLYWYLQNLGQGPELLIRYENEEAVDDSQLPKDRFSAERLKGVDSTLKIQPAELGDSAVYLCASSSGVLGTQYFGPGTRLLVL.

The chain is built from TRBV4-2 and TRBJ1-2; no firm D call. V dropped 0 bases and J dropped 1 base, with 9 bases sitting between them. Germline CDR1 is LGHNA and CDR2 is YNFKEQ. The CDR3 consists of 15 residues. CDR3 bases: TGTGCCAGCAGCCAAGAAATAACAAATAACTATGGCTACACCTTC. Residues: CASSQEITNNYGYTF.

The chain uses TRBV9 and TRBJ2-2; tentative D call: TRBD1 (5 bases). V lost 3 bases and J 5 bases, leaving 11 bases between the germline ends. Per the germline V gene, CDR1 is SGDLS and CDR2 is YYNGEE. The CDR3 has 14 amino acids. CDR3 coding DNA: TGTGCCAGCAGCGATCAGGGTTGGACCGGGGAGCTGTTTTTT. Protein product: CASSDQGWTGELFF.

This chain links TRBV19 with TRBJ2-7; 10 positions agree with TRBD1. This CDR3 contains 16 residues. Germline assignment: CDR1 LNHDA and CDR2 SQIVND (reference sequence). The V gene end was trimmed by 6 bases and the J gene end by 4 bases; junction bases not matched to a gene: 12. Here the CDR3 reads CASSPGSGTGVYEQYF. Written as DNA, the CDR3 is TGTGCCAGTAGCCCCGGCTCTGGGACAGGGGTTTACGAGCAGTACTTC.

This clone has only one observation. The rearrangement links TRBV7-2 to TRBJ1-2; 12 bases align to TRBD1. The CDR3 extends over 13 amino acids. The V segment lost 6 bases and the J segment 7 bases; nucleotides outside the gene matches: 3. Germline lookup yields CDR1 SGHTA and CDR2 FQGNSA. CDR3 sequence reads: CASRGQGAGGYTF. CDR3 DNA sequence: TGTGCCAGCAGGGGACAGGGGGCGGGTGGCTACACCTTC.

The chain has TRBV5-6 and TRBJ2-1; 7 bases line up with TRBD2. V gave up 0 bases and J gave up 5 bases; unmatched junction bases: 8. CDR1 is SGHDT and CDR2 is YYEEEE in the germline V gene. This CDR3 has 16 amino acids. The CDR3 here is CASSLGAGLTNNEQFF. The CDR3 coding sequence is TGTGCCAGCAGCTTGGGGGCGGGACTAACGAACAATGAGCAGTTCTTC.

CDR3 protein: CASTLTGEQPQHF. DNA for the CDR3: TGTGCCAGTACCCTCACAGGGGAACAGCCCCAGCATTTT. The rearrangement uses TRBV19 and TRBJ1-5; 7 bases are a match to TRBD1. V lost 7 bases to trimming and J lost 7 bases; unmatched junction nucleotides: 7. The germline CDR1 and CDR2 sequences are LNHDA and SQIVND (reference sequence). There are 13 residues in the CDR3. Full variable domain (remainder filled in from reference TRBV19 and TRBJ1-5): DGGITQSPKYLFRKEGQNVTLSCEQNLNHDAMYWYRQDPGQGLRLIYYSQIVNDFQKGDIAEGYSVSREKKESFPLTVTSAQKNPTAFYLCASTLTGEQPQHFGDGTRLSIL.

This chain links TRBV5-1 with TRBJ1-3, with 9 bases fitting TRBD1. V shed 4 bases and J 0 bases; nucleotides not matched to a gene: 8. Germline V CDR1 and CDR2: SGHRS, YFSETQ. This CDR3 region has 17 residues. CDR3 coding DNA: TGCGCCAGCAGCCAATCGCCGGGACAGGGCTCTGGAAACACCATATATTTT. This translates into CASSQSPGQGSGNTIYF.

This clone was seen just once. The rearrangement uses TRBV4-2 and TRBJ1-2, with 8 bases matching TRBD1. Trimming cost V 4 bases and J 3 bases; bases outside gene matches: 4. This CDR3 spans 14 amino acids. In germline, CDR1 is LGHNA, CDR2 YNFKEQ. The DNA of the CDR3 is TGTGCCAGCAGCCCCGGACAGGGATACTATGGCTACACCTTC. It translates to CASSPGQGYYGYTF.

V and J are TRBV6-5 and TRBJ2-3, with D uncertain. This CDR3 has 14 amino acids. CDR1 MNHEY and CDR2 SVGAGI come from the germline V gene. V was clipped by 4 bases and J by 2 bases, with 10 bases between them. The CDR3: CASSSPVYTDTQYF. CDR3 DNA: TGTGCCAGCAGTTCCCCCGTTTACACAGATACGCAGTATTTT.

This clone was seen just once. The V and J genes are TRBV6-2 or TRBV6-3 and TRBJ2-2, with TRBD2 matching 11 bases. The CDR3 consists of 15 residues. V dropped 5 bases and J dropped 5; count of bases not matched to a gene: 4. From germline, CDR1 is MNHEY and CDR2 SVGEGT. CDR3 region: CASSALAGATGELFF. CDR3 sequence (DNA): TGTGCCAGCAGTGCACTAGCGGGGGCGACCGGGGAGCTGTTTTTT.

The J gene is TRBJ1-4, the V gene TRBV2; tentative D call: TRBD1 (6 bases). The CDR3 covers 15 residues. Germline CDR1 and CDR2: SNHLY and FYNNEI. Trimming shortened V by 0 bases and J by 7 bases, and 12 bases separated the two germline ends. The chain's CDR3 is CASSEARGKGEKLFF. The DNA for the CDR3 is TGTGCCAGCAGTGAAGCGAGGGGGAAGGGTGAAAAACTGTTTTTT. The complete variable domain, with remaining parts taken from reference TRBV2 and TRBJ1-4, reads EPEVTQTPSHQVTQMGQEVILRCVPISNHLYFYWYRQILGQKVEFLVSFYNNEISEKSEIFDDQFSVERPDGSNFTLKIRSTKLEDSAMYFCASSEARGKGEKLFFGSGTQLSVL.

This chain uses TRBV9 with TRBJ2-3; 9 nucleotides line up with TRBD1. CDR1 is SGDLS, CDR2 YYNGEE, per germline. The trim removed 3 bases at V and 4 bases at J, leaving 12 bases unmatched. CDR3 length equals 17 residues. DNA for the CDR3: TGTGCCAGCAGCGAAAAGCCGGGACAGGGAGTTTCAGATACGCAGTATTTT. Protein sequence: CASSEKPGQGVSDTQYF. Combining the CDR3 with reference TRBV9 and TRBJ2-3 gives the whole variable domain DSGVTQTPKHLITATGQRVTLRCSPRSGDLSVYWYQQSLDQGLQFLIQYYNGEERAKGNILERFSAQQFPDLHSELNLSSLELGDSALYFCASSEKPGQGVSDTQYFGPGTRLTVL.

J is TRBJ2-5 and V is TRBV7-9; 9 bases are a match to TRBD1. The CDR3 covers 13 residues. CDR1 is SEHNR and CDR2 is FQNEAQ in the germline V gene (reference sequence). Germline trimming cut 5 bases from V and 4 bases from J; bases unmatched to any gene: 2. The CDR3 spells CASSLDRGETQYF. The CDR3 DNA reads TGTGCCAGCAGCCTGGACAGGGGAGAGACCCAGTACTTC.

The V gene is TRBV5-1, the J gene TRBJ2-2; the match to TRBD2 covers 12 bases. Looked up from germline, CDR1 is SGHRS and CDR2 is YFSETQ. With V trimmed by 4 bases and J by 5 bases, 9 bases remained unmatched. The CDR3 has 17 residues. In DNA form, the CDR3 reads TGCGCCAGCAGCCTGACTAGCGGGGGATATGGGACCGGGGAGCTGTTTTTT. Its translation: CASSLTSGGYGTGELFF.

The CDR3 region has the DNA TGTGCCACCAGTGATCAATCTGGACAGGGCGATGAGCAGTTCTTC. Translation gives CATSDQSGQGDEQFF. V usage is TRBV24-1 and J usage is TRBJ2-1, with 8 nucleotides matching TRBD1. This CDR3 is built from 15 residues. Unmatched junction bases numbered 8, after V lost 3 bases and J lost 8 bases. Germline V gene lookup returns CDR1 KGHDR and CDR2 SFDVKD.

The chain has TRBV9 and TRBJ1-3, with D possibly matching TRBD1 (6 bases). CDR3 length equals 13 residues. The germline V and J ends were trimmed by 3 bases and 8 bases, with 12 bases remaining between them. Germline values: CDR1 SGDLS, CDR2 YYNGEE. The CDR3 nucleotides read TGTGCCAGCAGCGCACTACAGGGATACACCATATATTTT. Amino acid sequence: CASSALQGYTIYF.

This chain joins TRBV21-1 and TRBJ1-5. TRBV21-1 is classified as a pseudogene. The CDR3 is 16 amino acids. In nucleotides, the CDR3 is TGTGCCAGCAGCAAAGGAACCGAAGCAAGCAATCAGCCCCAGCATTTT. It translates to CASSKGTEASNQPQHF.

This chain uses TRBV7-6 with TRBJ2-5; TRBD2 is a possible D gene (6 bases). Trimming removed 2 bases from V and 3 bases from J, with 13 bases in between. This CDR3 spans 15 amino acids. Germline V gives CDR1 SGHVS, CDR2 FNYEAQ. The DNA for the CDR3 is TGTGCCAGCAGCTTATCACTTGCGGGGAAAGAGACCCAGTACTTC. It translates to CASSLSLAGKETQYF.